The rows below give T cell receptor beta chains drawn from one sample of a study of regulatory T cells in long-lasting Graves disease. TCRdb recomputed calls from the multiplex PCR reads with MiXCR, one row per CDR3 protein. Here the sample spans 650,000 to 850,000 distinct CDR3 sequences, roughly 30% being singletons. The material sequenced was peripheral blood mononuclear cells (PBMCs), taken when the disease was refractory, from a patient treated with antithyroid drugs. The source of these receptors is a female donor with Graves disease. The CDR3 runs from the conserved cysteine through the conserved F or W. Each record gives: J gene, V gene, D gene, clone size, CDR3 protein, CDR3 DNA. D genes are given only for firm matches. Not all rows give a size; the values are once, few, many and, for expanded clones, a class.

j_call: TRBJ2-5; v_call: TRBV11-2; d_call: TRBD2; clone_size: few; cdr3_aa: CASSPRGTRQETQYF; cdr3_nt: TGTGCCAGCAGCCCGCGGGGGACCCGACAGGAGACCCAGTACTTC
j_call: TRBJ2-7; v_call: TRBV20-1; d_call: .; clone_size: .; cdr3_aa: CSAKGGGASSYEQYF; cdr3_nt: TGCAGTGCTAAGGGTGGCGGGGCGAGCTCCTACGAGCAGTACTTC
j_call: TRBJ2-7; v_call: TRBV2; d_call: .; clone_size: many; cdr3_aa: CASSEGPYYEQYF; cdr3_nt: TGTGCCAGCAGTGAGGGGCCCTACTACGAGCAGTACTTC
j_call: TRBJ1-2; v_call: TRBV5-1; d_call: .; clone_size: few; cdr3_aa: CASSPQGWGYGYTF; cdr3_nt: TGCGCCAGCAGCCCACAGGGTTGGGGCTATGGCTACACCTTC
j_call: TRBJ2-7; v_call: TRBV28; d_call: .; clone_size: once; cdr3_aa: CASSFRRNEQYF; cdr3_nt: TGTGCCAGCAGTTTTCGGCGGAACGAGCAGTACTTC
j_call: TRBJ1-2; v_call: TRBV5-5; d_call: TRBD1; clone_size: .; cdr3_aa: CASSSGTGELYYGYTF; cdr3_nt: TGTGCCAGCAGCTCCGGGACAGGGGAACTTTACTATGGCTACACCTTC
j_call: TRBJ2-3; v_call: TRBV6-2/TRBV6-3; d_call: TRBD2; clone_size: .; cdr3_aa: CASSVLAGVLEDTQYF; cdr3_nt: TGTGCCAGCAGTGTACTAGCGGGAGTACTAGAAGATACGCAGTATTTT
j_call: TRBJ1-2; v_call: TRBV15; d_call: .; clone_size: .; cdr3_aa: CATSREAGNYGYTF; cdr3_nt: TGTGCCACCAGCAGAGAGGCAGGGAACTATGGCTACACCTTC
j_call: TRBJ1-4; v_call: TRBV6-2/TRBV6-3; d_call: .; clone_size: many; cdr3_aa: CASSYRGLEKLFF; cdr3_nt: TGTGCCAGCAGTTACCGGGGGCTCGAAAAACTGTTTTTT
j_call: TRBJ1-6; v_call: TRBV12-3/TRBV12-4; d_call: .; clone_size: .; cdr3_aa: CASSLRAAPLHF; cdr3_nt: TGTGCCAGCAGTTTACGGGCCGCACCCCTCCACTTT
j_call: TRBJ1-4; v_call: TRBV12-3/TRBV12-4; d_call: TRBD1; clone_size: few; cdr3_aa: CASSFRQGAEKLFF; cdr3_nt: TGTGCCAGCAGTTTTCGGCAGGGGGCGGAAAAACTGTTTTTT
j_call: TRBJ2-2; v_call: TRBV30; d_call: .; clone_size: .; cdr3_aa: CAWTTSNTGELFF; cdr3_nt: TGTGCCTGGACGACATCGAACACCGGGGAGCTGTTTTTT
j_call: TRBJ2-7; v_call: TRBV20-1; d_call: .; clone_size: few; cdr3_aa: CSARVPGPEQYF; cdr3_nt: TGCAGTGCTAGAGTGCCTGGACCTGAGCAGTACTTC
j_call: TRBJ2-5; v_call: TRBV7-9; d_call: .; clone_size: .; cdr3_aa: CASSPGDSGKETQYF; cdr3_nt: TGTGCCAGCAGCCCTGGGGACAGCGGGAAAGAGACCCAGTACTTC
j_call: TRBJ2-7; v_call: TRBV4-1; d_call: TRBD2; clone_size: .; cdr3_aa: CASSQDTSGHSYEQYF; cdr3_nt: TGCGCCAGCAGCCAAGACACTAGCGGGCACTCCTACGAGCAGTACTTC
j_call: TRBJ2-3; v_call: TRBV7-9; d_call: TRBD2; clone_size: .; cdr3_aa: CASGLAVSTDTQYF; cdr3_nt: TGTGCCAGCGGACTAGCGGTTAGCACAGATACGCAGTATTTT
j_call: TRBJ1-6; v_call: TRBV25-1; d_call: TRBD1; clone_size: .; cdr3_aa: CASSAGTANSPLHF; cdr3_nt: TGTGCCAGCAGTGCTGGGACAGCAAATTCACCCCTCCACTTT
j_call: TRBJ1-1; v_call: TRBV7-8; d_call: .; clone_size: many; cdr3_aa: CASSLSRWDTEAFF; cdr3_nt: TGTGCCAGCAGCTTATCCCGGTGGGACACTGAAGCTTTCTTT
j_call: TRBJ1-5; v_call: TRBV12-3/TRBV12-4; d_call: TRBD1; clone_size: .; cdr3_aa: CASSRDRDFRQPQHF; cdr3_nt: TGTGCCAGCAGTAGGGACAGGGATTTTCGGCAGCCCCAGCATTTT
j_call: TRBJ1-3; v_call: TRBV12-3/TRBV12-4; d_call: .; clone_size: many; cdr3_aa: CASSPQAGNTIYF; cdr3_nt: TGTGCCAGCAGCCCGCAGGCTGGAAACACCATATATTTT
j_call: TRBJ1-2; v_call: TRBV7-9; d_call: .; clone_size: few; cdr3_aa: CASSLDQGTNSRGYTF; cdr3_nt: TGTGCCAGCAGCTTAGACCAAGGGACCAATAGTCGAGGCTACACCTTC
j_call: TRBJ1-2; v_call: TRBV20-1; d_call: .; clone_size: .; cdr3_aa: CSATNRNYGYTF; cdr3_nt: TGCAGTGCCACAAACAGGAACTATGGCTACACCTTC
j_call: TRBJ2-2; v_call: TRBV7-6; d_call: .; clone_size: few; cdr3_aa: CASSSNAGELFF; cdr3_nt: TGTGCCAGCAGCTCCAACGCAGGGGAGCTGTTTTTT
j_call: TRBJ2-1; v_call: TRBV3-1; d_call: TRBD2; clone_size: .; cdr3_aa: CASSPALAGAYNEQFF; cdr3_nt: TGTGCCAGCAGCCCCGCCCTAGCGGGAGCCTACAATGAGCAGTTCTTC
j_call: TRBJ2-7; v_call: TRBV29-1; d_call: TRBD1; clone_size: few; cdr3_aa: CSVEGRQGRYEQYF; cdr3_nt: TGCAGCGTTGAAGGAAGACAGGGAAGGTACGAGCAGTACTTC
j_call: TRBJ1-5; v_call: TRBV28; d_call: .; clone_size: .; cdr3_aa: CASTPGGTGLIYQPQHF; cdr3_nt: TGTGCCAGCACTCCGGGGGGCACAGGGCTGATTTATCAGCCCCAGCATTTT
j_call: TRBJ2-5; v_call: TRBV12-3/TRBV12-4; d_call: TRBD2; clone_size: many; cdr3_aa: CASSNFPGLANQETQYF; cdr3_nt: TGTGCCAGCAGCAACTTCCCCGGACTAGCGAATCAGGAGACCCAGTACTTC
j_call: TRBJ1-2; v_call: TRBV20-1; d_call: TRBD1; clone_size: .; cdr3_aa: CSAPEGTGKNGYTF; cdr3_nt: TGCAGTGCTCCAGAAGGGACAGGGAAAAATGGCTACACCTTC
j_call: TRBJ1-4; v_call: TRBV4-1; d_call: .; clone_size: .; cdr3_aa: CASSQDLEGKLFF; cdr3_nt: TGCGCCAGCAGCCAAGATTTGGAGGGAAAACTGTTTTTT
j_call: TRBJ2-5; v_call: TRBV12-5; d_call: TRBD2; clone_size: few; cdr3_aa: CASGLSLAGQETQYF; cdr3_nt: TGTGCTAGTGGTTTGAGTCTAGCGGGCCAAGAGACCCAGTACTTC
j_call: TRBJ2-5; v_call: TRBV12-3/TRBV12-4; d_call: .; clone_size: many; cdr3_aa: CAIYQDSLDQETQYF; cdr3_nt: TGTGCCATTTACCAAGACAGTCTGGACCAAGAGACCCAGTACTTC
j_call: TRBJ2-5; v_call: TRBV12-3/TRBV12-4; d_call: .; clone_size: many; cdr3_aa: CASSSRGGNIGETQYF; cdr3_nt: TGTGCCAGCAGTTCTCGTGGAGGAAATATCGGAGAGACCCAGTACTTC
j_call: TRBJ1-6; v_call: TRBV2; d_call: .; clone_size: few; cdr3_aa: CASTREKDNSPLHF; cdr3_nt: TGTGCCAGCACCAGGGAGAAAGATAATTCACCCCTCCACTTT
j_call: TRBJ2-2; v_call: TRBV6-5; d_call: .; clone_size: few; cdr3_aa: CASSYYASRTGELFF; cdr3_nt: TGTGCCAGCAGCTACTATGCCTCCCGCACCGGGGAGCTGTTTTTT
j_call: TRBJ1-4; v_call: TRBV12-3/TRBV12-4; d_call: .; clone_size: many; cdr3_aa: CASSFAVEKLFF; cdr3_nt: TGTGCCAGCAGTTTCGCCGTAGAAAAACTGTTTTTT
j_call: TRBJ1-5; v_call: TRBV20-1; d_call: .; clone_size: .; cdr3_aa: CSATTPNQPQHF; cdr3_nt: TGCAGTGCCACTACCCCTAATCAGCCCCAGCATTTT
j_call: TRBJ1-4; v_call: TRBV9; d_call: .; clone_size: few; cdr3_aa: CASSAPGVNEKLFF; cdr3_nt: TGTGCCAGCAGCGCCCCAGGGGTTAATGAAAAACTGTTTTTT
j_call: TRBJ1-2; v_call: TRBV7-2; d_call: .; clone_size: .; cdr3_aa: CASSNPVGTYGYTF; cdr3_nt: TGTGCCAGCAGCAACCCAGTGGGGACCTATGGCTACACCTTC
j_call: TRBJ1-1; v_call: TRBV7-9; d_call: .; clone_size: .; cdr3_aa: CASSLTQSINTEAFF; cdr3_nt: TGTGCCAGCAGCTTAACGCAATCTATTAACACTGAAGCTTTCTTT
j_call: TRBJ2-5; v_call: TRBV5-1; d_call: .; clone_size: .; cdr3_aa: CASTYNRETQYF; cdr3_nt: TGCGCCAGCACCTACAATCGGGAGACCCAGTACTTC
j_call: TRBJ2-7; v_call: TRBV2; d_call: TRBD1; clone_size: many; cdr3_aa: CASRPPGQGSYEQYF; cdr3_nt: TGTGCCAGCAGGCCCCCGGGACAGGGTTCCTACGAGCAGTACTTC
j_call: TRBJ1-2; v_call: TRBV2; d_call: .; clone_size: many; cdr3_aa: CASSGQVGGYGYTF; cdr3_nt: TGTGCCAGCAGTGGACAGGTCGGAGGCTATGGCTACACCTTC
j_call: TRBJ1-1; v_call: TRBV12-3/TRBV12-4; d_call: TRBD1; clone_size: .; cdr3_aa: CASSFTGVSEAFF; cdr3_nt: TGTGCCAGCAGTTTCACAGGGGTCTCTGAAGCTTTCTTT
j_call: TRBJ1-4; v_call: TRBV6-2/TRBV6-3; d_call: TRBD1; clone_size: many; cdr3_aa: CASSYSATGWLEKLFF; cdr3_nt: TGTGCCAGCAGTTACTCGGCGACAGGGTGGCTTGAAAAACTGTTTTTT
j_call: TRBJ1-3; v_call: TRBV11-2; d_call: .; clone_size: few; cdr3_aa: CASSFKGEGNTIYF; cdr3_nt: TGTGCCAGCAGCTTCAAAGGAGAGGGAAACACCATATATTTT
j_call: TRBJ2-5; v_call: TRBV3-1; d_call: TRBD1; clone_size: .; cdr3_aa: CASSQWDRGQTQYF; cdr3_nt: TGTGCCAGCAGCCAGTGGGACAGGGGTCAGACCCAGTACTTC
j_call: TRBJ1-3; v_call: TRBV5-6; d_call: .; clone_size: .; cdr3_aa: CASSRTGGDTIYF; cdr3_nt: TGTGCCAGCAGCCGGACCGGGGGGGACACCATATATTTT
j_call: TRBJ2-2; v_call: TRBV7-3; d_call: TRBD2; clone_size: .; cdr3_aa: CASSLTTGGGLADVGELFF; cdr3_nt: TGTGCCAGCAGCCTCACGACTGGGGGGGGACTAGCTGATGTCGGGGAGCTGTTTTTT
j_call: TRBJ2-5; v_call: TRBV27; d_call: .; clone_size: .; cdr3_aa: CASSFRGGYASLETQYF; cdr3_nt: TGTGCCAGCAGTTTCAGGGGGGGGTATGCTAGTTTGGAGACCCAGTACTTC
j_call: TRBJ1-2; v_call: TRBV12-3/TRBV12-4; d_call: .; clone_size: many; cdr3_aa: CASSFRASYGYTF; cdr3_nt: TGTGCCAGCAGTTTTAGGGCTAGCTATGGCTACACCTTC
j_call: TRBJ2-2; v_call: TRBV7-9; d_call: TRBD2; clone_size: .; cdr3_aa: CASSLPQGLAGLSGELFF; cdr3_nt: TGTGCCAGCAGCTTACCTCAGGGACTAGCGGGATTGTCCGGGGAGCTGTTTTTT
j_call: TRBJ2-7; v_call: TRBV5-1; d_call: TRBD1; clone_size: .; cdr3_aa: CASTPLPTGGNEQYF; cdr3_nt: TGCGCCAGCACCCCCCTCCCGACAGGGGGCAACGAGCAGTACTTC
j_call: TRBJ2-2; v_call: TRBV7-3; d_call: .; clone_size: .; cdr3_aa: CASSLEYFGELFF; cdr3_nt: TGTGCCAGCAGCTTAGAGTATTTCGGGGAGCTGTTTTTT
j_call: TRBJ2-7; v_call: TRBV12-5; d_call: .; clone_size: .; cdr3_aa: CASGLSGWYEQYF; cdr3_nt: TGTGCTAGTGGTTTATCTGGATGGTACGAGCAGTACTTC
j_call: TRBJ1-1; v_call: TRBV5-1; d_call: TRBD1; clone_size: .; cdr3_aa: CASSWEGQILTEAFF; cdr3_nt: TGCGCCAGCAGCTGGGAGGGACAGATCCTCACTGAAGCTTTCTTT
j_call: TRBJ1-2; v_call: TRBV5-1; d_call: .; clone_size: many; cdr3_aa: CASSLASDYGYTF; cdr3_nt: TGTGCCAGCAGTCTGGCCTCGGACTATGGCTACACCTTC
j_call: TRBJ1-4; v_call: TRBV11-1; d_call: .; clone_size: .; cdr3_aa: CASSPDWGDLNEKLFF; cdr3_nt: TGTGCCAGCAGCCCAGATTGGGGAGATCTTAATGAAAAACTGTTTTTT
j_call: TRBJ2-5; v_call: TRBV10-3; d_call: TRBD2; clone_size: .; cdr3_aa: CAISFGLAGDTETQYF; cdr3_nt: TGTGCCATCAGCTTCGGACTAGCGGGAGATACGGAGACCCAGTACTTC
j_call: TRBJ2-7; v_call: TRBV29-1; d_call: .; clone_size: few; cdr3_aa: CSVAVGLGEQYF; cdr3_nt: TGCAGCGTTGCAGTCGGGCTAGGCGAGCAGTACTTC
j_call: TRBJ1-4; v_call: TRBV5-6; d_call: .; clone_size: .; cdr3_aa: CASSFVQNEKLFF; cdr3_nt: TGTGCCAGCAGCTTCGTGCAGAATGAAAAACTGTTTTTT